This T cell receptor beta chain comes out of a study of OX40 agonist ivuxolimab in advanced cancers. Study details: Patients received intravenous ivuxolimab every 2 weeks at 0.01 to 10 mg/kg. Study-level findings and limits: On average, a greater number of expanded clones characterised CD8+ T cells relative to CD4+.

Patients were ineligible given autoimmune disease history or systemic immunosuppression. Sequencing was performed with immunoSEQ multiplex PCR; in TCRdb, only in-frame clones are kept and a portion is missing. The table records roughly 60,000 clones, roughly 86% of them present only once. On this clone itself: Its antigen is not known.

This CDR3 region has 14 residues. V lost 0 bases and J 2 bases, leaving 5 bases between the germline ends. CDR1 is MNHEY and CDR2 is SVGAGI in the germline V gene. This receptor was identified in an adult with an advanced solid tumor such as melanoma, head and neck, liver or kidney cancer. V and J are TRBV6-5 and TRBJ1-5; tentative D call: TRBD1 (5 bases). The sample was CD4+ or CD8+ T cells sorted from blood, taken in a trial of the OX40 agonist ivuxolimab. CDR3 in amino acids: CASSYSGGNQPQHF. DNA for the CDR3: TGTGCCAGCAGTTACTCAGGGGGCAATCAGCCCCAGCATTTT.